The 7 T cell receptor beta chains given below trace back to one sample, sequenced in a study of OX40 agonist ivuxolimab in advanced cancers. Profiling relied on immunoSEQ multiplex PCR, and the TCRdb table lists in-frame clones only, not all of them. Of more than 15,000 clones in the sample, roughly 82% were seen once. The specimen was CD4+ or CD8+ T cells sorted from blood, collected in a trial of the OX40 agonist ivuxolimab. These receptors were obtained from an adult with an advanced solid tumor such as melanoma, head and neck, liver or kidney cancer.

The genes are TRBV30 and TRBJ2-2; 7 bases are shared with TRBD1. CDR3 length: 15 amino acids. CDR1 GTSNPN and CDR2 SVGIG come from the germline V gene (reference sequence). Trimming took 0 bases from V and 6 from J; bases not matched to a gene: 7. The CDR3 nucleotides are TGTGCCTGGAGTGTAGGCGACAGGGTGGCCGGGGAGCTGTTTTTT. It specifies CAWSVGDRVAGELFF.

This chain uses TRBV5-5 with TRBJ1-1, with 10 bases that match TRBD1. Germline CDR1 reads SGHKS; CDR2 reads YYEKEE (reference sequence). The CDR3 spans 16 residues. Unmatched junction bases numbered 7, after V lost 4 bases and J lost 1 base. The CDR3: CASSDGTGDPNTEAFF. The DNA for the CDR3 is TGTGCCAGCAGCGATGGGACAGGGGACCCGAACACTGAAGCTTTCTTT. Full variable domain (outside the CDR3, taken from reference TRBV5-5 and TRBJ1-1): DAGVTQSPTHLIKTRGQQVTLRCSPISGHKSVSWYQQVLGQGPQFIFQYYEKEERGRGNFPDRFSARQFPNYSSELNVNALLLGDSALYLCASSDGTGDPNTEAFFGQGTRLTVV.

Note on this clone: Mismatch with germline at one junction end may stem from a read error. Written as DNA, the CDR3 is TGTGCCGGCAGTTTAGGTAGCGCGGGCACAGATACGCAGTATTTT. Residues: CAGSLGSAGTDTQYF. The V call is TRBV27, the J call TRBJ2-3, with D perhaps TRBD2 (5 bases). Germline CDR1 and CDR2: MNHEY and SMNVEV (reference sequence). This CDR3 has 15 amino acids.

CDR3 DNA: TGTGCCAGCAGCCAACCTAGCGGGGCGAACACCGGGGAGCTGTTTTTT. Protein: CASSQPSGANTGELFF. The rearrangement uses TRBV4-2 and TRBJ2-2; 9 bases line up with TRBD2. Germline CDR1 reads LGHNA; CDR2 reads YNFKEQ. J gave up 0 bases and V 2 bases, and 1 base lay outside the gene matches. The CDR3 is made up of 16 amino acids.

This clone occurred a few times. CDR3 residues: CSAAGQGALEQYF. CDR3 sequence (DNA): TGCAGCGCCGCGGGTCAGGGGGCCCTCGAGCAGTACTTC. The chain carries TRBV29-1 and TRBJ2-7, with TRBD1 matching over 8 bases. The J segment lost 6 bases and the V segment lost 7 bases, leaving 11 bases of the junction unmatched. Germline V gene lookup returns CDR1 SQVTM and CDR2 ANQGSEA. CDR3 length: 13 amino acids.

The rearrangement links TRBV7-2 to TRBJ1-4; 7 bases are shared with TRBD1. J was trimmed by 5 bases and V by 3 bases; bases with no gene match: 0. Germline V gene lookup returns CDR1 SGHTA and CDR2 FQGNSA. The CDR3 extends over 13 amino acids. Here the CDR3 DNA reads TGTGCCAGCAGCTTCAGGGGGAATGAAAAACTGTTTTTT. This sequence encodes CASSFRGNEKLFF. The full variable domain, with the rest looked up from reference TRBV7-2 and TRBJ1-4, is GAGVSQSPSNKVTEKGKDVELRCDPISGHTALYWYRQSLGQGLEFLIYFQGNSAPDKSGLPSDRFSAERTGGSVSTLTIQRTQQEDSAVYLCASSFRGNEKLFFGSGTQLSVL.

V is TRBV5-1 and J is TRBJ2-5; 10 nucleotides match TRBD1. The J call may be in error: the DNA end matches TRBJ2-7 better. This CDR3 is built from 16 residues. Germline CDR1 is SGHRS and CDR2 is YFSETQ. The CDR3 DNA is TGCGCCAGCAGCCTCCGGACAGGGGGACCCAACTACGAGCAGTACTTC. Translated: CASSLRTGGPNYEQYF.